This T cell receptor beta chain stems from a study of blood T cell repertoires in COVID-19. For the study at large: T cells, B-cell-depleted T cells, or PBMCs provided the cDNA or gDNA that served as material.

Under the authors' procedure: Amplified reference gene primers provided the basis for estimating nucleated cell counts. The repertoire was sequenced with immunoSEQ multiplex PCR; TCRdb's copy has only in-frame clones and lacks some. Clone size and the V and J calls come from that table; the DNA yielded D and trimming. Of 95,000 to 150,000 clones listed, 90% are singletons. This CDR3 has 15 residues. Germline CDR1 is SGHRS and CDR2 is YFSETQ. V was pared by 1 base and J by 4 bases, with 13 bases between. The TCR originated in an older woman with COVID-19, enrolled during active disease. The specimen sequenced was peripheral blood. The genes are TRBV5-1 and TRBJ2-3; no reliable D call. CDR3 nucleotide sequence: TGCGCCAGCAGCTTGAGCCTCCTAGGAGCAGATACGCAGTATTTT. It translates to CASSLSLLGADTQYF.